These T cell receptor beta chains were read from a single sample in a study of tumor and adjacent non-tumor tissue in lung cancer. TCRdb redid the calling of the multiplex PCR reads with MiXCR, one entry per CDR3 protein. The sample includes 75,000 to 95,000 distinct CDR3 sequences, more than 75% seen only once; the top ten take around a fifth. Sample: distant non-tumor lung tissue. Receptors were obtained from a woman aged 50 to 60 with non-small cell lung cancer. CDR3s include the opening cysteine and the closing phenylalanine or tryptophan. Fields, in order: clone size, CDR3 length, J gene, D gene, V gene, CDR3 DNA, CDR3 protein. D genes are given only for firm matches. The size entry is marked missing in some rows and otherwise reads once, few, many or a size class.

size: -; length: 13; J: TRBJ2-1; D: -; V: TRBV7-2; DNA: TGTGGCAGCAGGCCTACCATTCTTGCTGAGCAGTTCTTC; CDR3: CGSRPTILAEQFF
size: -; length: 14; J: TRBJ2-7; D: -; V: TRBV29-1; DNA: TGCAGCGTTGAGAGGGCAGGGGACCCCAACGAGCAGAACTTC; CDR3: CSVERAGDPNEQNF
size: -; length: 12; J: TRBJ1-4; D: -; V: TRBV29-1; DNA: TGCAGCGTCGAACACTGTAGGGAAAAACTGTTTTTT; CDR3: CSVEHCREKLFF
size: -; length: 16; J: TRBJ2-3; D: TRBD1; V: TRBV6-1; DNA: TGTACCAGCAGTGAGTTTGCAGGGGGCGGAATAGATACGCAGTATTTC; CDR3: CTSSEFAGGGIDTQYF
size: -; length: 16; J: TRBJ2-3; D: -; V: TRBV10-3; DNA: TGTGCCATCAGTGATCAAGCCTGGGACAACACAAATACGCAGTATTTT; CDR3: CAISDQAWDNTNTQYF
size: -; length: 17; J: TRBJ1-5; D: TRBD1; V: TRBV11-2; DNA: TGTGCCAGCAGCTTAGATAGTATGACAGGGTCGGATCAGCCCCAGCATTTT; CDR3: CASSLDSMTGSDQPQHF
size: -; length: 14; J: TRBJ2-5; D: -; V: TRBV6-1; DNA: TGTACCAGCAGTGAGCAGCAGGGGTTGGAGACCCAGTACTTC; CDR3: CTSSEQQGLETQYF
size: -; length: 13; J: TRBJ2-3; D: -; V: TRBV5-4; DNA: TGTGCCAGCTGCATGAAGACCACAGATACGCAGTATTTT; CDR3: CASCMKTTDTQYF
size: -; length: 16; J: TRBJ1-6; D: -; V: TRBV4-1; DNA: TGCGCTAGCAGCCAAGCGGGCAGCTCCTATAATTCACCCCTCCACTTT; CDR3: CASSQAGSSYNSPLHF
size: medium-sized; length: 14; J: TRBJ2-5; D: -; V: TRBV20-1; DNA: TGCAGTGCTAGAGATTCTAACACCCAAGAGACCCAGTACTTC; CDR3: CSARDSNTQETQYF
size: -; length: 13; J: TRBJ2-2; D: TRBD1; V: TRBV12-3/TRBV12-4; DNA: TGTGCCAGTAGACGACAGGGTACCTGGGAGCTGTTATTT; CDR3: CASRRQGTWELLF
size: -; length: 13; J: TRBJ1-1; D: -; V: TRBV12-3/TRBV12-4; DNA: TGTGCCAGCCTACTTAGGGGAGCCTCTGAAGCATTCTTT; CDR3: CASLLRGASEAFF
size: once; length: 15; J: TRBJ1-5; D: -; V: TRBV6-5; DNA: TGTGCCTGCAGTTACTCGGGTATTAGCAATCAGTCCCAGCATTTT; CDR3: CACSYSGISNQSQHF
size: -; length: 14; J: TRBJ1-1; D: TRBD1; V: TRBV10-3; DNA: TGTGCTATCAGTGATGATCAGGGGGCTCGGCGGGCTTTCTTT; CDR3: CAISDDQGARRAFF
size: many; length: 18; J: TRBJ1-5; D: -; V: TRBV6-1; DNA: TGTGCCACCGCGACTCAGGGAGCCGCGGGGTATAGCAATCAGCCCCAGCATTTT; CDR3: CATATQGAAGYSNQPQHF
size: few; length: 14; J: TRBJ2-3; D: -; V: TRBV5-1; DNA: TGCGCCAGTAAAGCGGCATCAACCACAGATACGCAGTATTTT; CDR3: CASKAASTTDTQYF
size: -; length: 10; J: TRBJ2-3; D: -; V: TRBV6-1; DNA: TGTGTCAGCACACACGATATGCAGTATTTT; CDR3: CVSTHDMQYF
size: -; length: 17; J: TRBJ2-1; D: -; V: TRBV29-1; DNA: TGCAGCGTTGAAGATCTATACGGGTGGAGCTCCTACAATGAGCAGCTCTTC; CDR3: CSVEDLYGWSSYNEQLF
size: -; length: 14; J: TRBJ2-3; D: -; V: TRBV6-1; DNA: TGTGCCAGCTCCATTAATTTCGACGGAGATACGCAGTATTTT; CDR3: CASSINFDGDTQYF
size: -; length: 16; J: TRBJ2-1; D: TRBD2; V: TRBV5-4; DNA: TGTGCCAGCAGCAGCGCTAGCGGGAGGTACGACGATGAGCACTTCTTC; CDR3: CASSSASGRYDDEHFF
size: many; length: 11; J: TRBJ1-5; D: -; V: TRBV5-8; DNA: TGTGCCAGCAGCTTGGGTCAGCCCCAGCATTTT; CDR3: CASSLGQPQHF
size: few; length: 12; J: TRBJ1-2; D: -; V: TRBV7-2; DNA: TGTGCCAGCAGCTTAGACTTCTATGGCTACACCTTC; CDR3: CASSLDFYGYTF
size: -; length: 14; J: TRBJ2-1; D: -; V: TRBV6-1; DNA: TGTGCCAGGAGAACAACCGGGACCTACAATGAGCAGTTCTTC; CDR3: CARRTTGTYNEQFF
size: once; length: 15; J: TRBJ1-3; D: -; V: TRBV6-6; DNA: TGTGCCAGCAGTTCATATACAGGTGGTGGAAACACCATATATTTT; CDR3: CASSSYTGGGNTIYF
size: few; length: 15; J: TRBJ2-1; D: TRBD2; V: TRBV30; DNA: TGTGCCTGGACTTATGGGGGGGTTGTCTACAATGAGCAGTTCTTC; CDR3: CAWTYGGVVYNEQFF
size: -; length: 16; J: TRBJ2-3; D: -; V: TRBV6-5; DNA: TGTGCCAGCAGTCCCCCGCGGCCGGCAGCGGCAGATACGCTGTATTTT; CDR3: CASSPPRPAAADTLYF
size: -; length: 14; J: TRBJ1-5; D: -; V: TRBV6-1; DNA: TGTGCCAGCAGCCCAACATGGCCCGGCTGGCCCCAGCATTTT; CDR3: CASSPTWPGWPQHF